This entry lists 18 T cell receptor beta chains sequenced from one sample in a study of brain T cells in children with intractable seizures. Time point defined: blood from clinic visit 5 months post-surgery; TSC patient then seizure free. Assay: immunoSEQ multiplex PCR; the TCRdb copy retains only in-frame clones and omits some. This repertoire shows about 350,000 clones, about 93% found once; its top ten account for approximately 5%. The specimen was peripheral blood, collected 4 to 5 months after surgery. These receptors were collected from a boy under two years old with tuberous sclerosis and intractable seizures.

This sequence joins TRBV1 and TRBJ2-1; TRBD2, the table's D call, lacks a check against the DNA. TRBV1 is a pseudogene segment. This CDR3 comprises 21 residues. CDR3 loop: CTSSLPGGLAGAFPQNNEQFF. In DNA form, the CDR3 reads TGCACCAGCAGCCTACCCGGCGGACTAGCGGGAGCATTTCCCCAAAACAATGAGCAGTTCTTC.

This chain uses TRBV7-2 with TRBJ2-1, with 11 bases lining up with TRBD2. Per germline, CDR1 SGHTA and CDR2 FQGNSA. The CDR3 is 15 amino acids. Losses at the gene ends were 6 bases for V and 8 bases for J; bases not matched to a gene: 9. CDR3: CASRPTSGRGHEQFF. In nucleotides, the CDR3 is TGTGCCAGCAGGCCTACTAGCGGGAGAGGGCATGAGCAGTTCTTC.

The chain combines TRBV28 with TRBJ2-2, with 12 bases matching TRBD2. Germline trimming cut 2 bases from V and 6 bases from J; bases unmatched to any gene: 1. Germline CDR1 reads MDHEN; CDR2 reads SYDVKM. This CDR3 has 15 residues. The CDR3 loop reads CASSLLAGGPGELFF. In DNA form, the CDR3 reads TGTGCCAGCAGTTTACTAGCGGGGGGGCCCGGGGAGCTGTTTTTT.

This chain joins TRBV2 and TRBJ1-1; D might be TRBD1 (6 bases). This CDR3 comprises 16 residues. V lost 5 bases to trimming and J lost 1 base, with 17 bases between them. In germline, CDR1 is SNHLY, CDR2 FYNNEI. CDR3 DNA: TGTGCCAGCAGTAACCACCCGGGACACCCGAACACTGAAGCTTTCTTT. It codes for CASSNHPGHPNTEAFF. Full variable domain (remainder filled in from reference TRBV2 and TRBJ1-1): EPEVTQTPSHQVTQMGQEVILRCVPISNHLYFYWYRQILGQKVEFLVSFYNNEISEKSEIFDDQFSVERPDGSNFTLKIRSTKLEDSAMYFCASSNHPGHPNTEAFFGQGTRLTVV.

CDR3 bases: TGTGCCACCAGTGATTTGCAGTTTAGTGCAACTAATGAAAAACTGTTTTTT. Translation: CATSDLQFSATNEKLFF. The chain combines TRBV24-1 with TRBJ1-4; no clear D gene. CDR1 and CDR2 from the germline V gene are KGHDR and SFDVKD. With 0 bases removed from V and 0 bases from J, the gap between germline ends came to 10 bases. The CDR3 extends over 17 amino acids.

Points on this clone: Other DNA variants within this sample encode the same CDR3. The rearrangement links TRBV9 to TRBJ2-5; D might be TRBD1 (6 bases). This CDR3 is 15 amino acids long. Germline assignment: CDR1 SGDLS and CDR2 YYNGEE. The ends were cut back, 2 bases at V and 1 base at J, with 12 bases in the middle. The CDR3 DNA is TGTGCCAGCAGCGTGGCAGGGGCCTCCCAAGAGACCCAGTACTTC. Amino acid sequence: CASSVAGASQETQYF.

The gene calls are TRBV10-3 and TRBJ1-5; 7 nucleotides align to TRBD1. The CDR3 consists of 16 residues. Germline CDR1 and CDR2: ENHRY and SYGVKD. J was trimmed by 5 bases and V by 0 bases; bases with no gene match: 7. The CDR3 coding sequence is TGTGCCATCAGTGAGTCGATAGGGGGCAAGGATCAGCCCCAGCATTTT. It codes for CAISESIGGKDQPQHF.

This clone showed up just once. CDR3 loop: CAWRLGGKGYGYTF. CDR3 in DNA: TGTGCCTGGAGACTAGGGGGGAAGGGCTATGGCTACACCTTC. The chain carries TRBV30 and TRBJ1-2; D may be TRBD1 (6 bases). Trimming shortened V by 3 bases and J by 4 bases, and 15 bases separated the two germline ends. Germline CDR1 is GTSNPN and CDR2 is SVGIG (reference sequence). This CDR3 has 14 residues. The whole variable domain, remainder taken from reference TRBV30 and TRBJ1-2, is SQTIHQWPATLVQPVGSPLSLECTVEGTSNPNLYWYRQAAGRGLQLLFYSVGIGQISSEVPQNLSASRPQDRQFILSSKKLLLSDSGFYLCAWRLGGKGYGYTFGSGTRLTVV.

V and J are TRBV2 and TRBJ1-1, with D perhaps matching TRBD1 (6 bases). Trimming took 7 bases from V and 7 from J, leaving 19 bases between them. Germline assignment: CDR1 SNHLY and CDR2 FYNNEI. The CDR3 totals 14 residues. Here the CDR3 reads CASTGGGTFNEAFF. The CDR3, as DNA: TGTGCCAGCACCGGAGGCGGGACATTTAATGAAGCTTTCTTT.

V gene TRBV24-1 combines with J gene TRBJ2-5, with TRBD2 matching 7 bases. The CDR3 length is 19 residues. Unmatched junction bases numbered 14, after V lost 2 bases and J lost 0 bases. Germline V gene data show CDR1 as KGHDR and CDR2 as SFDVKD. The DNA for the CDR3 is TGTGCCACCAGTGATTCCTCGGGGGGAGCCCCCGTGTACCAAGAGACCCAGTACTTC. The encoded protein is CATSDSSGGAPVYQETQYF.

The chain carries TRBV2 and TRBJ2-1; D gene unclear. CDR1 and CDR2 from the germline V gene are SNHLY and FYNNEI. The V end lost 9 bases, the J end lost 0 bases, and 15 bases lay between the germline ends. CDR3 length: 15 amino acids. In DNA, the CDR3 is TGTGCCAGTAGACAATATGCGAGCTCCTACAATGAGCAGTTCTTC. Its protein is CASRQYASSYNEQFF.

This chain uses TRBV30 with TRBJ2-7, with D perhaps matching TRBD1 (5 bases). V lost 2 bases and J 4 bases, leaving 9 bases between the germline ends. Germline V gives CDR1 GTSNPN, CDR2 SVGIG (reference sequence). The CDR3 is 12 amino acids. The CDR3 is CAWSPQAYEQYF. The CDR3 coding sequence is TGTGCCTGGAGTCCACAGGCGTACGAGCAGTACTTC.

The rearrangement links TRBV5-6 to TRBJ1-3; no clear D. V was shortened by 1 base and J by 1 base, with 9 bases between the two germline ends. CDR1 is SGHDT and CDR2 is YYEEEE in the germline V gene. The CDR3 has 15 amino acids. This chain's CDR3 is CASSLRVMSGNTIYF. The CDR3 DNA reads as TGTGCCAGCAGCTTGCGTGTTATGTCTGGAAACACCATATATTTT.

The rearrangement joins TRBV9 to TRBJ2-7; D perhaps matches TRBD2 (5 bases). This CDR3 comprises 16 residues. Germline V gives CDR1 SGDLS, CDR2 YYNGEE. V dropped 2 bases and J dropped 0 bases, with 15 bases sitting between them. The CDR3: CASSVLARSPSYEQYF. The CDR3 bases are TGTGCCAGCAGCGTCCTAGCTCGATCCCCCTCCTACGAGCAGTACTTC.

The chain carries TRBV19 and TRBJ1-5; TRBD1 matches at 7 bases. V shed 0 bases and J 6 bases; nucleotides not matched to a gene: 5. Germline V lookup: CDR1 LNHDA, CDR2 SQIVND (reference sequence). The CDR3 contains 15 residues. Here the CDR3 reads CASSIDRAGGQPQHF. CDR3 bases: TGTGCCAGTAGTATAGATCGGGCAGGGGGTCAGCCCCAGCATTTT.

The rearrangement links TRBV19 to TRBJ1-2; perhaps TRBD1 as D (5 bases). Germline V gene lookup returns CDR1 LNHDA and CDR2 SQIVND (reference sequence). CDR3 length equals 12 residues. CDR3 sequence (DNA): TGTGCGTCGGGGGAAAGGAGCTATGGCTACACCTTC. It specifies CASGERSYGYTF.

The genes are TRBV3-1 (or the pseudogene TRBV3-2) and TRBJ2-3, with unresolved D. Germline assignment: CDR1 LGHDT and CDR2 YNNKEL (reference sequence). Deletions cut 1 base from V and 6 bases from J, with 5 bases between. This CDR3 has 12 residues. The CDR3 is CASSQAVDTQYF. CDR3 sequence (DNA): TGTGCCAGCAGCCAAGCTGTCGATACGCAGTATTTT.

This rearrangement joins TRBV9 to TRBJ1-4; D unclear. The ends were cut back, 3 bases at V and 2 bases at J, with 5 bases in the middle. Germline V lookup: CDR1 SGDLS, CDR2 YYNGEE. The CDR3 spans 13 residues. The CDR3 protein is CASSEGTNEKLFF. The CDR3 region has the DNA TGTGCCAGCAGCGAAGGGACTAATGAAAAACTGTTTTTT.